This section outlines one TCR beta chain sequence together with its context. The source of the sample is a study of blood T cell repertoires in COVID-19. The overall study: Sites in the United States, Italy and Spain provided acute and convalescent COVID-19 samples. Sample material is recorded as cDNA or gDNA derived from T cells, B-cell-depleted T cells, or PBMCs.

Study processing details: Reference gene primers were amplified, and this amplification served to estimate nucleated cell counts. Repertoires were generated with immunoSEQ multiplex PCR, while TCRdb's copy carries only in-frame clones and drops some. Clone size and V and J calls were adopted from that table, with D and trimming inferred from the DNA. In the table there are some 48,000 clones, 80% to 90% of which are singletons. V was shortened by 3 bases and J by 0 bases, with 7 bases between the two germline ends. The CDR3 consists of 15 residues. Germline CDR1 SGHRS, CDR2 YFSETQ. Sequences were obtained from peripheral blood. The clonotype was recovered from a human donor in a cohort sampled during active COVID-19. The chain carries TRBV5-1 and TRBJ2-6; D is unclear. CDR3 residues: CASSSSVSGANVLTF. The CDR3 DNA sequence: TGCGCCAGCAGCTCCTCAGTCTCTGGGGCCAACGTCCTGACTTTC.